This T cell receptor beta chain is from a study of PD-1 blockade in classical Hodgkin lymphoma. Regarding the study as a whole: Repertoires differed for reasons still undefined, possibly disease activity or prior therapy. Newly diagnosed patients reportedly had lower baseline TCR diversity than healthy donors. Baseline diversity resembling that of newly diagnosed patients was seen in complete responders. Exclusion was applied to patients who started nivolumab under 1 year after ASCT.

Points on this clone: Its cognate antigen is unknown.

The CDR3 consists of 16 residues. Germline assignment: CDR1 LNHNV and CDR2 YYDKDF (reference sequence). Deletions cut 1 base from V and 3 bases from J, with 13 bases between. Relapses following autologous stem cell transplantation were seen in all patients, with brentuximab vedotin exposure varying. Sequencing used immunoSEQ multiplex PCR; TCRdb keeps in-frame clones, though not all of them. The profile shows more than 90,000 clones, roughly 90% of them singletons. The chain recombines TRBV15 with TRBJ1-5, with a weak D call TRBD1 (6 bases). This material consisted of peripheral blood mononuclear cells (PBMCs), taken before the second cycle of nivolumab. The TCR was taken from a human donor with classical Hodgkin lymphoma. In DNA form, the CDR3 reads TGTGCCACCAGCAGAGGGCAGGGGATCATCAATCAGCCCCAGCATTTT. This translates into CATSRGQGIINQPQHF.